This T cell receptor beta chain derives from a study of cytomegalovirus exposure and HLA in healthy donors. Study-wide results and limits: The authors assumed roughly uniform sequencing depth across donors for presence/absence analyses.

CDR3 length: 15 residues. V shed 6 bases and J shed 4 bases, with 18 bases lying between them. Germline loops: CDR1 MNHEY, CDR2 SMNVEV (reference sequence). In the PCR, 60 Vbeta and 13 Jbeta primers were used. Using immunoSEQ multiplex PCR, the repertoire was profiled, and TCRdb retains in-frame clones only, with some absent. The repertoire includes 100,000 to 150,000 clones, roughly 80% of them detected once, and 0.8% to 0.95% sits in the top ten. Regarding this clone: The antigen remains unidentified.

The sequence derives from a woman aged 55-70 years in good health and CMV-seronegative. The source material was PBMCs. The V call is TRBV27, the J call TRBJ1-2, with a weak D call TRBD1 (6 bases). Written as DNA, the CDR3 is TGTGCCAGCAGCTTAGGGACATCCGAGGGCTATGGCTACACCTTC. This encodes CASSLGTSEGYGYTF.